This TCR beta chain appears in the sequencing data of a study of shared clonotypes between healthy human individuals. The CDR3 extends over 14 amino acids. CDR1 and CDR2 from the germline V gene are SGHVS and FNYEAQ. The V and J ends lost 3 bases and 1 base respectively, with 9 bases between them. Genomic DNA for unsorted samples, which was extracted with the QIAamp DNA Blood Mini kit, came from roughly 100 million PBMCs. The table came from immunoSEQ multiplex PCR; TCRdb's copy has only in-frame clones and leaves some out. Of more than 400,000 clones in the sample, around four fifths were seen once.

Material for sequencing was PBMCs. The chain recombines TRBV7-6 with TRBJ1-1, with D possibly matching TRBD1 (5 bases). This TCR was recovered from a woman aged 40 to 50 in good health. Some clones in this sample may be carry-over from other donors' samples. The CDR3, as DNA: TGTGCCAGCAGCTTGGGGCCAGGGAACACTGAAGCTTTCTTT. It codes for CASSLGPGNTEAFF.